The 11 T cell receptor beta chains listed next were all sequenced from one sample in a study of blood T cell repertoires in COVID-19. Using immunoSEQ multiplex PCR, the repertoire was profiled, and TCRdb retains in-frame clones only, with some absent. The data contain fewer than 200,000 clones, 65% to 85% of them singletons. The sequencing input was PBMCs or T cells enriched from blood (not recorded which). The receptor set was obtained from a woman aged 50 to 60 in a cohort exposed to, infected with or recovered from COVID-19 (not recorded which).

The genes are TRBV11-3 and TRBJ2-7; 7 bases align to TRBD1. V was pared by 4 bases and J by 0 bases, with 3 bases of the junction left unmatched. Germline CDR1 and CDR2: SGHNT and YENEEA. The CDR3 totals 14 residues. CDR3: CASSSTGASYEQYF. The CDR3 DNA follows: TGTGCCAGCAGCTCCACAGGGGCCTCCTACGAGCAGTACTTC.

The chain is built from TRBV27 and TRBJ1-1, with 8 bases that match TRBD1. Germline CDR1 and CDR2: MNHEY and SMNVEV (reference sequence). With V trimmed by 4 bases and J by 4 bases, 14 bases remained unmatched. The CDR3 is made up of 17 amino acids. CDR3 bases: TGTGCCAGCAGTTACCACCTCCTTGGACAGGGTGGCACTGAAGCTTTCTTT. Residues: CASSYHLLGQGGTEAFF.

CDR3 amino acids: CASSQDASGYGLFF. DNA of the CDR3: TGTGCCAGCAGCCAAGATGCAAGCGGATACGGGCTGTTTTTT. This chain uses TRBV3-1 (or the pseudogene TRBV3-2) with TRBJ1-4; the D is unclear. V was trimmed by 0 bases and J by 14 bases, leaving 16 bases between them. This CDR3 has 14 amino acids. The V gene's germline CDR1 is LGHDT and CDR2 YNNKEL (reference sequence).

V usage is TRBV4-1 and J usage is TRBJ2-2; D gene uncertain. CDR1 and CDR2 (germline): MGHRA, YSYEKL. The CDR3 covers 13 residues. Trimming shortened V by 1 base and J by 5 bases, and 5 bases separated the two germline ends. The CDR3 sequence is CASSQVLTGELFF. Here the CDR3 DNA reads TGCGCCAGCAGCCAAGTATTAACCGGGGAGCTGTTTTTT.

The chain is built from TRBV5-1 and TRBJ2-3, with a tentative D call TRBD1 (5 bases). CDR1 is SGHRS and CDR2 is YFSETQ in the germline V gene. V lost 1 base and J lost 6, with 15 bases in between. The CDR3 totals 15 residues. The CDR3 sequence is CASSLSREGKDTQYF. DNA of the CDR3: TGCGCCAGCAGCTTGTCCAGGGAAGGGAAGGATACGCAGTATTTT.

The rearrangement links TRBV7-2 to TRBJ2-3; 13 bases fit TRBD2. The CDR3 runs 18 residues. V trimming: 5 bases; J trimming: 0 bases; junction bases outside the gene matches: 8. Germline CDR1 reads SGHTA; CDR2 reads FQGNSA. The CDR3 here is CASSRKLAGGLSTDTQYF. DNA for the CDR3: TGTGCCAGCAGCAGAAAACTAGCGGGGGGGTTAAGCACAGATACGCAGTATTTT.

This clone was seen a few times. V usage is TRBV11-2 and J usage is TRBJ2-3; 7 nucleotides match TRBD2. From germline, CDR1 is SGHAT and CDR2 FQNNGV. The CDR3 spans 14 residues. The V and J ends lost 5 bases and 6 bases, in that order; junction bases with no gene match: 8. This CDR3 reads CASSPGTTGDTQYF. For the CDR3, the DNA is TGTGCCAGCAGCCCCGGGACTACCGGGGATACGCAGTATTTT. The full variable domain, rest sourced from reference TRBV11-2 and TRBJ2-3, is EAGVAQSPRYKIIEKRQSVAFWCNPISGHATLYWYQQILGQGPKLLIQFQNNGVVDDSQLPKDRFSAERLKGVDSTLKIQPAKLEDSAVYLCASSPGTTGDTQYFGPGTRLTVL.

This clone has more than one count but fewer than ten. V and J are TRBV6-4 and TRBJ2-2; D is perhaps TRBD1 (6 bases). Trimming removed 0 bases from V and 6 bases from J, with 8 bases in between. This CDR3 contains 14 residues. Germline CDR1 MRHNA, CDR2 SNTAGT. CDR3 sequence reads: CASSDSAGAGELFF. DNA of the CDR3: TGTGCCAGCAGTGACTCGGCAGGGGCCGGGGAGCTGTTTTTT.

The chain combines TRBV28 with TRBJ1-6; the match to TRBD1 covers 8 bases. Per the germline V gene, CDR1 is MDHEN and CDR2 is SYDVKM. The V segment lost 5 bases and the J segment 9 bases; nucleotides outside the gene matches: 18. CDR3 length: 18 residues. The chain's CDR3 is CASSTILSPDRAISPLHF. The CDR3 region has the DNA TGTGCCAGCAGTACGATACTATCTCCGGACAGGGCAATTTCACCCCTCCACTTT.

The chain links TRBV7-9 to TRBJ2-7; a weak D match, TRBD2 (5 bases). The CDR3 length is 12 residues. With 5 bases removed from V and 5 bases from J, the gap between germline ends came to 10 bases. Looked up from germline, CDR1 is SEHNR and CDR2 is FQNEAQ (reference sequence). The CDR3 nucleotides are TGTGCCAGCAGCCAGCAGAGGGACGAGCAGTACTTC. As protein: CASSQQRDEQYF.

The J gene is TRBJ1-5, the V gene TRBV6-1; D gene unclear. Per the germline V gene, CDR1 is MNHNS and CDR2 is SASEGT. The CDR3 contains 14 residues. With 3 bases removed from V and 7 bases from J, the gap between germline ends came to 13 bases. CDR3: CASSDSGTWQPQHF. CDR3 nucleotide sequence: TGTGCCAGCAGTGACTCAGGCACTTGGCAGCCCCAGCATTTT.